The following is a T cell receptor beta chain sequence with its context. This entry comes from a study of technical replicates of blood from several donors. The table came from immunoSEQ multiplex PCR; TCRdb's copy has only in-frame clones and leaves some out. The sample shows roughly 71,000 clones, less than 97% of them seen only once. Trimming left V 0 bases short and J 1 base short, with 13 bases between. This CDR3 has 16 amino acids. Germline lookup yields CDR1 LNHNV and CDR2 YYDKDF (reference sequence). The chain couples TRBV15 to TRBJ2-7; a weak D match, TRBD1 (5 bases). Material for sequencing was T cells isolated from PBMCs. This clonotype was obtained from a human donor in good health. The CDR3 region is CATSRESRVSSYEQYF. In DNA form, the CDR3 reads TGTGCCACCAGCAGAGAAAGCAGGGTTTCGTCCTACGAGCAGTACTTC.